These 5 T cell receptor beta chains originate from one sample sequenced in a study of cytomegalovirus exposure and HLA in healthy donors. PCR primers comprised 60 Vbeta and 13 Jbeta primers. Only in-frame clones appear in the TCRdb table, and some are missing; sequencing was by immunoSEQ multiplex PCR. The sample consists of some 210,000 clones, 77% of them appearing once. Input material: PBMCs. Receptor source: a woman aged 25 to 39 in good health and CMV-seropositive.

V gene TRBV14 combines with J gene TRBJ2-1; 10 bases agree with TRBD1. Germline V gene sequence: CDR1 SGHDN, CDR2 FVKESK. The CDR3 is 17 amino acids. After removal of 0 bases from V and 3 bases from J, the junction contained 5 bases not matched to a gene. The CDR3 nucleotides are TGTGCCAGCAGCCAAGAGGGGACAGGGGTCATCTACAATGAGCAGTTCTTC. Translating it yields CASSQEGTGVIYNEQFF.

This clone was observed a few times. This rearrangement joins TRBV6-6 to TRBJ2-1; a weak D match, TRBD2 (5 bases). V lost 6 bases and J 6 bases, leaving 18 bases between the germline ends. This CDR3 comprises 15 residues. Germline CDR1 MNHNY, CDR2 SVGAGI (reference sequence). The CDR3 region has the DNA TGTGCCAGCAGCCTTAGCGCAAGGCTCCTCAATGAGCAGTTCTTC. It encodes CASSLSARLLNEQFF.

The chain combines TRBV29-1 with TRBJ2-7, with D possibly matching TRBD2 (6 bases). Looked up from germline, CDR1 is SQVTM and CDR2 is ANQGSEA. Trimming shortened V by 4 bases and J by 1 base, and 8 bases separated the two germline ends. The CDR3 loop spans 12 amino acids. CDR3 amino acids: CSVGGESYEQYF. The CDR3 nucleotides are TGCAGCGTTGGGGGGGAGTCCTACGAGCAGTACTTC.

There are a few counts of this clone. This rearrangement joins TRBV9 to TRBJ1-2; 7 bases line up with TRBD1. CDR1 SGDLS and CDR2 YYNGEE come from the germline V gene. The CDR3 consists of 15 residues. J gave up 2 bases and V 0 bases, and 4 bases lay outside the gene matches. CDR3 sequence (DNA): TGTGCCAGCAGCGTAGCTGAGGGGGCGAACTATGGCTACACCTTC. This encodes CASSVAEGANYGYTF.

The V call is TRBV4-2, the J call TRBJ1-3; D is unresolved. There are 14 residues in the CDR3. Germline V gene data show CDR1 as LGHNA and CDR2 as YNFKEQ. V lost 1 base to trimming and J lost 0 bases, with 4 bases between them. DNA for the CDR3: TGTGCCAGCAGCCAAGGAGACTCTGGAAACACCATATATTTT. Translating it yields CASSQGDSGNTIYF.